The clone carrying this T cell receptor (beta chain) was observed a handful of times. The record originates from a study of T-cell reconstitution after alpha-beta-depleted transplantation in children. CDR3 length: 14 amino acids. J gave up 9 bases and V 5 bases, and 6 bases lay outside the gene matches. Construction of the TCRbeta library involved unique molecular identifiers. TCRdb itself ran the PCR reads through MiXCR, one entry per CDR3 protein. The table has fewer than 400,000 distinct CDR3 sequences, around 21% seen once. The material sequenced was PBMCs from the stem cell graft donor, taken from the stem cell graft. The chain couples TRBV12-3 or TRBV12-4 to TRBJ2-1; TRBD2 matches 11 bases. The receptor comes from a human donor who donated a stem cell graft to a child with acute myeloid leukemia. CDR3 nucleotide sequence: TGTGCCAGCAGTATACTAGCGGGAGTGAGTGAGCAGTTCTTC. It yields the protein CASSILAGVSEQFF.